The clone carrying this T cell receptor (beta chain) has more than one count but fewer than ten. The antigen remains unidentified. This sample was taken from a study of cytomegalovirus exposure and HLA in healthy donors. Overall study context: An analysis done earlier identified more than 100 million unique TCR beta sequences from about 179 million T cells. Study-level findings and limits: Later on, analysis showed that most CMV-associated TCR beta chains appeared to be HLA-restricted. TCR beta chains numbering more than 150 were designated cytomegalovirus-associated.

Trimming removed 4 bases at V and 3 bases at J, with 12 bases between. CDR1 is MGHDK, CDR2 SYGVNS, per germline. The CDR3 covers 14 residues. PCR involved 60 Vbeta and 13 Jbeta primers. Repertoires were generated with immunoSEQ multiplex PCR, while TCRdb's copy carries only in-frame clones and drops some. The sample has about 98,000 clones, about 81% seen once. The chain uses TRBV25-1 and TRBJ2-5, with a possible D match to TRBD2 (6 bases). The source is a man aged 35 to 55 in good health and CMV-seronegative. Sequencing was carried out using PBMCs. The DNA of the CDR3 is TGTGCCAGCAGTGGACCGGGAGCCAAAGAGACCCAGTACTTC. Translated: CASSGPGAKETQYF.